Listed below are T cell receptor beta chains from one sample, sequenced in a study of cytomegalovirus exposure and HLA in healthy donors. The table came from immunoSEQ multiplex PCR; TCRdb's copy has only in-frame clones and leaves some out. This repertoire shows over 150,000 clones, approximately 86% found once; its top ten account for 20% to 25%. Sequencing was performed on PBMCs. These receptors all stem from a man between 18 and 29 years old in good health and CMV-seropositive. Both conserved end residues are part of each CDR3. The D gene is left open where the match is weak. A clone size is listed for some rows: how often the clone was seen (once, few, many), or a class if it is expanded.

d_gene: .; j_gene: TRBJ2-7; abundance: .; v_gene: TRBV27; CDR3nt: TGTGCCAGCAGTTTGGGGGCAGACTACGAGCAGTACTTC; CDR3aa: CASSLGADYEQYF
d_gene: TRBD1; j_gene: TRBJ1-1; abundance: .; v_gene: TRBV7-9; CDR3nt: TGTGCCAGCAGCACGGACAGGGGTACCACTGAAGCTTTCTTT; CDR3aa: CASSTDRGTTEAFF
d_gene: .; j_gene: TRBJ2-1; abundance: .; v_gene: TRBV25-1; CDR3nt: TGTGCCAGCCAAAAAAACAGGGCCCCCTACAATGAGCAGTTCTTC; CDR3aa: CASQKNRAPYNEQFF
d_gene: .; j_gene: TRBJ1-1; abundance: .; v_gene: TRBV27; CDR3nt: TGTGCCAGCAGTTCCTCCCGACAGGATTGGACTGAAGCTTTCTTT; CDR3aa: CASSSSRQDWTEAFF
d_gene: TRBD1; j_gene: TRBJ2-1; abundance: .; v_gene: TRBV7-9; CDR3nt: TGTGCCAGCAGCTCCGGGACAGGGACCTTCCAAGAGCAGTTCTTC; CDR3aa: CASSSGTGTFQEQFF
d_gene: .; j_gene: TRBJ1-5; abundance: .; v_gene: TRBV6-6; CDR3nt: TGTGCCAGCGCCCTAACGGATCAGCCCCAGCATTTT; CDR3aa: CASALTDQPQHF
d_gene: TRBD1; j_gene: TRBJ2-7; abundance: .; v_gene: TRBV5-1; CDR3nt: TGCGCCAGCAGCTTCGGACAGGCGTACCACGAGCAGTACTTC; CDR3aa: CASSFGQAYHEQYF
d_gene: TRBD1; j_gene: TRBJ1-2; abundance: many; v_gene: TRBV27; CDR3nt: TGTGCCAGCAGTTTATCGGGCCGGAGGGGACAGAGCTTC; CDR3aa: CASSLSGRRGQSF
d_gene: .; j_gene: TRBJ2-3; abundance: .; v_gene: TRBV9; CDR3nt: TGTGCCAGCAGCGTACCCCTGGGACTCGAGAGCACAGATACGCAGTATTTT; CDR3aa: CASSVPLGLESTDTQYF
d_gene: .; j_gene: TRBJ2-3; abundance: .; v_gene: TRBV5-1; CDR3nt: TGCGCCAGCAGCTTGGGGGGGCGAGGCACAGATACGCAGTATTTT; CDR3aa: CASSLGGRGTDTQYF
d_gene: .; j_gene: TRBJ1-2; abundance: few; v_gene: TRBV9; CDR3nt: TGTGCCAGCAGCGTTGGGCAGGACTATGGCTACACCTTC; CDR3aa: CASSVGQDYGYTF
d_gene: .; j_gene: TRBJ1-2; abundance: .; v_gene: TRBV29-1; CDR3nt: TGCAGCGTTGACCTCCCCCGGGGGAACTATGGCTACACCTTC; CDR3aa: CSVDLPRGNYGYTF
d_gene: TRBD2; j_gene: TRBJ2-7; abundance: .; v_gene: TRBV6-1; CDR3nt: TGTGCCAGCAGTGAACCACCGGGGGGGGCCTCCTACGAGCAGTACTTC; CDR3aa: CASSEPPGGASYEQYF
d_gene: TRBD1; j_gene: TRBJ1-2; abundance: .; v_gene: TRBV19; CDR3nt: TGTGCCAGTAGTATGTATCAGGGGGTCGGCTACACCTTC; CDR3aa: CASSMYQGVGYTF
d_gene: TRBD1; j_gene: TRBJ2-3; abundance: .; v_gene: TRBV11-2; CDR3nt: TGTGCCAGCTCCTCCCCGGGACAGGGCACAGATACGCAGTATTTT; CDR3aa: CASSSPGQGTDTQYF
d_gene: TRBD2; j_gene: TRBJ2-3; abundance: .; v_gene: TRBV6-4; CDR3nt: TGTGCCAGCAGCGTAAAAGTTGCGGGGGGCACAGATACGCAGTATTTT; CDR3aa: CASSVKVAGGTDTQYF
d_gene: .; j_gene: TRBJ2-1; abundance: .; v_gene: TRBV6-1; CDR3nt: TGTGCCAGCAGTGCAAACCGGGACTCCGGGCAGTTCTTC; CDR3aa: CASSANRDSGQFF
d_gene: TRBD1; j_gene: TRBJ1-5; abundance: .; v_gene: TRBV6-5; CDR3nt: TGTGCCAGCAGTTACGGGACAGGGGGCAATCAGCCCCAGCATTTT; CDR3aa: CASSYGTGGNQPQHF
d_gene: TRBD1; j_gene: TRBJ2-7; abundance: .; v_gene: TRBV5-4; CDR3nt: TGTGCCAGCAGCTGGGACAGCTACGAGCAGTACTTC; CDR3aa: CASSWDSYEQYF
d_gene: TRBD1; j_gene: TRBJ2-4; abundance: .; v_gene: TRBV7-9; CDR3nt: TGTGCCAGCAGTCCTCGGACAGGGAAAAACATTCAGTACTTC; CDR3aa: CASSPRTGKNIQYF
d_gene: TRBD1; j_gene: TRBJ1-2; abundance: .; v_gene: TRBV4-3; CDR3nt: TGCGCCAGCAGCCAAGGAGATGGCAGGGGGCTCTATGGCTACACCTTC; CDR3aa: CASSQGDGRGLYGYTF
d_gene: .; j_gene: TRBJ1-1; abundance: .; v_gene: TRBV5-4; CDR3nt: TGTGCCAGCAGCCCCCCGTGGGGCGGGGGAACTGAAGCTTTCTTT; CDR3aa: CASSPPWGGGTEAFF